This paragraph reports one TCR beta chain. The data derive from a study of blood T cell repertoires in COVID-19. V lost 4 bases, J lost 7 bases, and 11 bases stayed unmatched. Looked up from germline, CDR1 is LGHNA and CDR2 is YNFKEQ. The CDR3 runs 18 residues. The data were produced by immunoSEQ multiplex PCR, yet TCRdb's version contains in-frame clones alone and is incomplete. The sample shows roughly 170,000 clones, around 73% of them seen only once. The sequencing sample was made of PBMCs or T cells enriched from blood (not recorded which). The chain employs TRBV4-2 and TRBJ2-2; 14 bases line up with TRBD2. The TCR originated in a woman between 50 and 59 years old who had recovered from COVID-19. The CDR3 DNA follows: TGTGCCAGCAGCCCAGAGGTGGGACTAGCGGGAGCGGTCGGGGAGCTGTTTTTT. It yields the protein CASSPEVGLAGAVGELFF.